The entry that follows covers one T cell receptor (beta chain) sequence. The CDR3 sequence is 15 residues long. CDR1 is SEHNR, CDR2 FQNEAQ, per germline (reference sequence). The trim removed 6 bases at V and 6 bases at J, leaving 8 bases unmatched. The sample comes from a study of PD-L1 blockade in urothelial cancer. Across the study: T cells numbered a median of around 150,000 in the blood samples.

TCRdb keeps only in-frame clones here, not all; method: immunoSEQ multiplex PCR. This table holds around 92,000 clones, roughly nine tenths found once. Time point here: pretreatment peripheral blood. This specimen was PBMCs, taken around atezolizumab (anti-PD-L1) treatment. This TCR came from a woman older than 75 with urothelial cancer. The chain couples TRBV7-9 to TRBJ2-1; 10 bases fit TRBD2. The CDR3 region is CASSQREGSRNEQFF. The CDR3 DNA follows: TGTGCCAGCAGTCAGCGGGAGGGGTCCCGCAATGAGCAGTTCTTC.